Shown below are 31 T cell receptor beta chains from a single sample sequenced in a study of cytomegalovirus exposure and HLA in healthy donors. The PCR was carried out with 60 Vbeta primers and 13 Jbeta primers. TCRdb's copy holds only in-frame clones and misses some; the assay was immunoSEQ multiplex PCR. The table lists around 92,000 clones, about 84% of them singletons. Input material: PBMCs. These receptors originate from a girl aged 2 to 9 in good health and CMV-seropositive.

CDR3 DNA sequence: TGTGCCAGCAGGCGGGGGGGCCCCCAAGAGACCCAGTACTTC. Its protein product is CASRRGGPQETQYF. The rearrangement links TRBV28 to TRBJ2-5; TRBD2 agrees at 9 bases. V shed 6 bases, J shed 1 base, and the junction held 3 bases outside the gene matches. Per the germline V gene, CDR1 is MDHEN and CDR2 is SYDVKM. The CDR3 runs 14 residues.

The J gene is TRBJ2-7, the V gene TRBV30; 7 bases line up with TRBD1. The CDR3 extends over 13 amino acids. V lost 7 bases to trimming and J lost 0 bases; unmatched junction nucleotides: 6. Germline V gene data show CDR1 as GTSNPN and CDR2 as SVGIG (reference sequence). This chain's CDR3 is CAYRTGASYEQYF. The DNA of the CDR3 is TGTGCCTATCGGACAGGTGCCTCCTACGAGCAGTACTTC.

The chain carries TRBV28 and TRBJ1-5, with D possibly TRBD1 on 5 matching bases. Germline values: CDR1 MDHEN, CDR2 SYDVKM. CDR3 length: 17 amino acids. Trimming cost V 3 bases and J 3 bases, with 18 bases left between them. The CDR3 region is CASSFERREGVNQPQHF. CDR3 bases: TGTGCCAGCAGTTTTGAGCGCAGGGAAGGAGTCAATCAGCCCCAGCATTTT.

The chain combines TRBV6-6 with TRBJ1-1; perhaps TRBD1 as D (5 bases). CDR3 length equals 12 residues. V was clipped by 1 base and J by 8 bases, with 8 bases between them. Germline loops: CDR1 MNHNY, CDR2 SVGAGI (reference sequence). This CDR3 reads CASSYLGREAFF. In DNA form, the CDR3 reads TGTGCCAGCAGTTACTTGGGGCGGGAAGCTTTCTTT.

The gene calls are TRBV5-8 and TRBJ1-1; D might be TRBD1 (6 bases). V gave up 3 bases and J gave up 10 bases, with 22 bases separating them. The germline V gene encodes CDR1 SGHTS and CDR2 YDEGEE. This CDR3 contains 15 residues. The CDR3 sequence: CASSSRQVVGLTAFF. CDR3 nucleotides: TGTGCCAGCAGCTCCCGACAGGTAGTTGGTCTGACAGCTTTCTTT.

The genes are TRBV9 and TRBJ2-2, with D unresolved. The CDR3 is made up of 13 amino acids. Germline V gene sequence: CDR1 SGDLS, CDR2 YYNGEE. Trimming shortened V by 3 bases and J by 1 base, and 4 bases separated the two germline ends. CDR3 in amino acids: CASSAWNTGELFF. CDR3 in DNA: TGTGCCAGCAGCGCCTGGAACACCGGGGAGCTGTTTTTT.

The chain combines TRBV9 with TRBJ2-5; TRBD1 matches 12 bases. The germline CDR1 and CDR2 sequences are SGDLS and YYNGEE. Unmatched junction bases numbered 8, after V lost 3 bases and J lost 5 bases. The CDR3 has 16 residues. CDR3 residues: CASSGGTGGRGETQYF. The CDR3 coding sequence is TGTGCCAGCAGCGGAGGGACAGGGGGCCGAGGGGAGACCCAGTACTTC.

The chain carries TRBV2 and TRBJ1-2; no clear D gene. Germline CDR1 SNHLY, CDR2 FYNNEI. The length of the CDR3 is 18 residues. V lost 6 bases and J 1 base, leaving 24 bases between the germline ends. CDR3 amino acids: CASRTTWGGRVNNYGYTF. CDR3 DNA sequence: TGTGCCAGCAGAACAACTTGGGGAGGTCGTGTCAATAACTATGGCTACACCTTC.

The genes are TRBV29-1 and TRBJ1-1, with a tentative D call TRBD1 (6 bases). The V end was cut by 4 bases, the J end by 1 base, with 13 bases between. The CDR3 contains 14 residues. Germline V gene lookup returns CDR1 SQVTM and CDR2 ANQGSEA. The CDR3 coding sequence is TGCAGCGTTGGACGGGACAAAAAGAACACTGAAGCTTTCTTT. This translates into CSVGRDKKNTEAFF.

V usage is TRBV27 and J usage is TRBJ2-3; no clear D gene. Trimming shortened V by 11 bases and J by 0 bases, and 12 bases separated the two germline ends. Germline CDR1 reads MNHEY; CDR2 reads SMNVEV (reference sequence). The CDR3 has 13 residues. CDR3 sequence reads: CALLTPSTDTQYF. DNA for the CDR3: TGTGCCCTTCTGACACCTAGCACAGATACGCAGTATTTT.

The V and J genes are TRBV5-1 and TRBJ1-1; D might be TRBD1 (6 bases). The V gene's germline CDR1 is SGHRS and CDR2 YFSETQ. This CDR3 comprises 14 residues. With 1 base removed from V and 4 bases from J, the gap between germline ends came to 11 bases. CDR3 in DNA: TGCGCCAGCAGCTTGACAGGGTTTAGCACTGAAGCTTTCTTT. Residues: CASSLTGFSTEAFF.

The V gene is TRBV7-3, the J gene TRBJ2-2; 10 nucleotides align to TRBD1. After removal of 5 bases from V and 6 bases from J, the junction contained 9 bases not matched to a gene. The CDR3 has 16 amino acids. The germline gives CDR1 SGHTA, CDR2 FQGTGA. CDR3 nucleotides: TGTGCCAGCAGCCGTATCGGGACAGGGGCATCCGGGGAGCTGTTTTTT. Translating it yields CASSRIGTGASGELFF. The whole variable domain, filled in from reference TRBV7-3 and TRBJ2-2, reads GAGVSQTPSNKVTEKGKYVELRCDPISGHTALYWYRQSLGQGPEFLIYFQGTGAADDSGLPNDRFFAVRPEGSVSTLKIQRTERGDSAVYLCASSRIGTGASGELFFGEGSRLTVL.

V gene TRBV6-5 combines with J gene TRBJ2-7; D call uncertain. Germline CDR1 reads MNHEY; CDR2 reads SVGAGI. The germline V and J ends were trimmed by 4 bases and 6 bases, with 22 bases remaining between them. This CDR3 has 16 amino acids. CDR3 region: CASSFTSLRSTSEQYF. CDR3 nucleotide sequence: TGTGCCAGCAGTTTTACAAGTTTACGCTCCACCTCCGAGCAGTACTTC.

The CDR3 nucleotides read TGTGCCAGCAGCTTGGCTAGCTCCTACGAGCAGTACTTC. It is translated as CASSLASSYEQYF. The chain uses TRBV5-6 and TRBJ2-7; no clear D. This CDR3 spans 13 amino acids. CDR1 is SGHDT and CDR2 is YYEEEE in the germline V gene. Trimming cost V 0 bases and J 0 bases, with 4 bases left between them.

V usage is TRBV29-1 and J usage is TRBJ2-7; no reliable D call. CDR3 length equals 12 residues. CDR1 is SQVTM and CDR2 is ANQGSEA in the germline V gene. Between the trimmed V and J ends, which lost 5 bases and 0 bases, there was a span of 8 bases. CDR3 in DNA: TGCAGCGTTCTACGGTCCTCCTACGAGCAGTACTTC. Protein product: CSVLRSSYEQYF.

The J gene is TRBJ1-1, the V gene TRBV29-1, with a possible D match to TRBD1 (6 bases). Germline lookup yields CDR1 SQVTM and CDR2 ANQGSEA. Between the trimmed V and J ends, which lost 8 bases and 3 bases, there was a span of 16 bases. The CDR3 sequence is 13 residues long. CDR3 sequence: CSIYRVYHTEAFF. CDR3 nucleotide sequence: TGCAGCATCTACAGGGTTTATCACACTGAAGCTTTCTTT. Looking up the rest from reference TRBV29-1 and TRBJ1-1 gives the full variable domain: SAVISQKPSRDICQRGTSLTIQCQVDSQVTMMFWYRQQPGQSLTLIATANQGSEATYESGFVIDKFPISRPNLTFSTLTVSNMSPEDSSIYLCSIYRVYHTEAFFGQGTRLTVV.

The rearrangement uses TRBV9 and TRBJ2-7; D may be TRBD1 (6 bases). Per the germline V gene, CDR1 is SGDLS and CDR2 is YYNGEE. The germline V and J ends were trimmed by 0 bases and 3 bases, with 10 bases remaining between them. The CDR3 extends over 14 amino acids. The CDR3 loop reads CASSVEDSFYEQYF. CDR3 DNA: TGTGCCAGCAGCGTAGAGGACAGCTTCTACGAGCAGTACTTC.

This clone was counted a single time. The V and J genes are TRBV5-1 and TRBJ1-2, with a tentative D call TRBD1 (6 bases). The CDR3 has 12 residues. Trimming cost V 4 bases and J 8 bases, with 12 bases left between them. CDR1 is SGHRS and CDR2 is YFSETQ in the germline V gene. CDR3 residues: CASSRDIQGYTF. The CDR3 DNA sequence: TGCGCCAGCAGCAGGGACATCCAGGGCTACACCTTC.

To note about this clone: In the same sample, other DNA sequences code for this CDR3. The V gene is TRBV6-5, the J gene TRBJ1-5; a possible D gene is TRBD1 (5 bases). Between the trimmed V and J ends, which lost 8 bases and 5 bases, there was a span of 13 bases. This CDR3 comprises 13 residues. Germline V CDR1 and CDR2: MNHEY, SVGAGI. The CDR3 coding sequence is TGTGCCAGCGGGGGGTCACCCGATCAGCCCCAGCATTTT. It is translated as CASGGSPDQPQHF.

The rearrangement joins TRBV7-6 to TRBJ2-5, with D unclear. The germline CDR1 and CDR2 sequences are SGHVS and FNYEAQ. V shed 4 bases and J shed 5 bases, with 8 bases lying between them. The CDR3 contains 12 residues. The CDR3 loop reads CASSSLRETQYF. In nucleotides, the CDR3 is TGTGCCAGCAGCTCACTCCGGGAGACCCAGTACTTC.

The CDR3 here is CASSPGMNTEAFF. The DNA for the CDR3 is TGTGCCAGCAGCCCAGGCATGAACACTGAAGCTTTCTTT. This chain links TRBV7-2 with TRBJ1-1; unclear D gene. CDR3 length equals 13 residues. V lost 5 bases and J lost 0, with 7 bases in between. Germline V lookup: CDR1 SGHTA, CDR2 FQGNSA.

This clone was seen a few times. V usage is TRBV28 and J usage is TRBJ2-7; D remains ambiguous. Germline V gene lookup returns CDR1 MDHEN and CDR2 SYDVKM. The CDR3 is 13 residues long. Trimming removed 5 bases from V and 2 bases from J, with 10 bases in between. This CDR3 reads CASSDIEPYEQYF. The DNA of the CDR3 is TGTGCCAGCAGTGACATAGAACCCTACGAGCAGTACTTC.

As concerns this clone: The sample has other DNA sequences that encode this CDR3 too. The chain uses TRBV6-1 and TRBJ1-1, with TRBD1 as a possible D gene (6 bases). The length of the CDR3 is 13 residues. V shed 6 bases and J shed 1 base, with 9 bases lying between them. Germline CDR1 reads MNHNS; CDR2 reads SASEGT. The CDR3 sequence is CASSVRGNTEAFF. The CDR3, as DNA: TGTGCCAGCAGCGTCAGGGGGAACACTGAAGCTTTCTTT.

This sequence joins TRBV5-1 and TRBJ2-7; 9 bases map to TRBD1. The V gene end was trimmed by 2 bases and the J gene end by 3 bases; junction bases not matched to a gene: 9. The CDR3 runs to 16 residues. CDR1 and CDR2 (germline): SGHRS, YFSETQ. The CDR3 bases are TGCGCCAGCAGCTTAAAAGGGACAGGGCAAATCTACGAGCAGTACTTC. Its protein product is CASSLKGTGQIYEQYF.

V usage is TRBV28 and J usage is TRBJ2-3; TRBD2 agrees at 12 bases. The CDR3 extends over 15 amino acids. V dropped 4 bases and J dropped 5; count of bases not matched to a gene: 4. CDR1 is MDHEN and CDR2 is SYDVKM in the germline V gene. The CDR3 here is CASSSSGRAGDTQYF. The DNA for the CDR3 is TGTGCCAGCAGTTCTAGCGGGAGGGCCGGAGATACGCAGTATTTT.

This chain links TRBV5-8 with TRBJ2-2, with D possibly being TRBD2 (6 bases). Germline CDR1 SGHTS, CDR2 YDEGEE. The CDR3 runs 15 residues. Trimming pared 4 bases from V and 0 bases from J, leaving 10 bases between. CDR3: CASSVGLANTGELFF. CDR3 nucleotides: TGTGCCAGCAGCGTGGGACTCGCGAACACCGGGGAGCTGTTTTTT.

The rearrangement links TRBV27 to TRBJ1-2; D unresolved. This CDR3 spans 14 amino acids. The V gene lost 0 bases and the J gene lost 5 bases, with 10 bases spanning the gap. Germline CDR1 is MNHEY and CDR2 is SMNVEV (reference sequence). The CDR3 region is CASSLSKGGYGYTF. The CDR3 nucleotides are TGTGCCAGCAGTTTATCGAAGGGAGGGTATGGCTACACCTTC.

This rearrangement joins TRBV13 to TRBJ1-5; tentative D call: TRBD1 (5 bases). Per the germline V gene, CDR1 is PRHDT and CDR2 is FYEKMQ (reference sequence). The V and J ends lost 0 bases and 5 bases respectively, with 11 bases between them. This CDR3 has 15 residues. The DNA for the CDR3 is TGTGCCAGCAGCTTAGGAGTGGGGGGGGATCAGCCCCAGCATTTT. Protein: CASSLGVGGDQPQHF.

The rearrangement uses TRBV19 and TRBJ2-7; 7 bases match TRBD2. This CDR3 is built from 15 residues. The V gene end was trimmed by 5 bases and the J gene end by 2 bases; junction bases not matched to a gene: 9. In germline, CDR1 is LNHDA, CDR2 SQIVND (reference sequence). The CDR3 nucleotides read TGTGCCAGTAGTCGGGGGGATCGTAGCCCCTACGAGCAGTACTTC. Its protein is CASSRGDRSPYEQYF.

This chain connects TRBV10-2 to TRBJ1-1; D call uncertain. CDR1 and CDR2 from the germline V gene are WSHSY and SAAADI. Trimming removed 7 bases from V and 2 bases from J, with 11 bases in between. The CDR3 sequence is 13 residues long. In DNA, the CDR3 is TGCGCCAGCACTTGGGCACTCAACACTGAAGCTTTCTTT. Protein product: CASTWALNTEAFF.

The V gene is TRBV5-4, the J gene TRBJ1-4; 7 bases are a match to TRBD1. CDR1 and CDR2 from the germline V gene are SGHNT and YYREEE (reference sequence). This CDR3 region has 15 residues. Trimming cost V 1 base and J 8 bases; bases outside gene matches: 8. The CDR3 loop is CASSLSSRGDEKLFF. CDR3 DNA sequence: TGTGCCAGCAGCTTGTCGTCCAGGGGGGACGAAAAACTGTTTTTT. Full variable domain (remainder filled in from reference TRBV5-4 and TRBJ1-4): ETGVTQSPTHLIKTRGQQVTLRCSSQSGHNTVSWYQQALGQGPQFIFQYYREEENGRGNFPPRFSGLQFPNYSSELNVNALELDDSALYLCASSLSSRGDEKLFFGSGTQLSVL.